These 9 T cell receptor beta chains came from one sample sequenced in a study of blood T cell repertoires in COVID-19. Libraries were prepared by immunoSEQ multiplex PCR; TCRdb keeps only in-frame clonotypes and omits some of them. Counted here are about 25,000 clones, approximately 88% occurring once; the ten biggest clones make up about 20%. Sequenced input: peripheral blood. Every receptor here comes from an older man in a cohort sampled during active COVID-19.

Here the CDR3 reads CASSTGQGTRNEKLFF. As DNA, the CDR3 is TGTGCCAGCAGCACGGGACAGGGGACAAGAAATGAAAAACTGTTTTTT. This chain joins TRBV25-1 and TRBJ1-4, with 10 bases matching TRBD1. CDR1 and CDR2 (germline): MGHDK, SYGVNS. This CDR3 is built from 16 residues. V trimming: 6 bases; J trimming: 5 bases; junction bases outside the gene matches: 9.

CDR3 DNA: TGTGCCAGCAGTTTAATAGCGGTGCGGGGGCCCTATGGCTACACCTTC. As protein: CASSLIAVRGPYGYTF. The chain has TRBV28 and TRBJ1-2; possibly TRBD1 for D (6 bases). Germline loops: CDR1 MDHEN, CDR2 SYDVKM. The CDR3 consists of 16 residues. V was cut by 2 bases and J by 4 bases, with 17 bases left in between.

The chain recombines TRBV6-1 with TRBJ2-3, with D unresolved. From germline, CDR1 is MNHNS and CDR2 SASEGT. The CDR3 runs to 12 residues. Trimming removed 0 bases at V and 6 bases at J, with 4 bases between. CDR3 DNA: TGTGCCAGCAGTGAAGCTCTGGATACGCAGTATTTT. It encodes CASSEALDTQYF.

This clone was recorded only once. The J gene is TRBJ1-1, the V gene TRBV23-1; 7 bases are shared with TRBD1. TRBV23-1 is reported as an ORF; its role is uncertain. The CDR3 has 19 residues. With V trimmed by 5 bases and J by 3 bases, 21 bases remained unmatched. The CDR3 DNA reads as TGCGCCAGCAGTTCCTTAGGGGGCGGTAAGTTAATAGGGGACACTGAAGCTTTCTTT. Translation gives CASSSLGGGKLIGDTEAFF.

This chain links TRBV2 with TRBJ2-1; TRBD2 matches at 10 bases. Germline CDR1 and CDR2: SNHLY and FYNNEI. V was clipped by 5 bases and J by 6 bases; unmatched bases: 7. The CDR3 is 15 residues long. CDR3 DNA: TGTGCCAGCAGTCCCACCCTAGCGGGAGTCAATGAGCAGTTCTTC. It is translated as CASSPTLAGVNEQFF.

V and J are TRBV29-1 and TRBJ2-7, with 15 bases fitting TRBD2. The V gene end was trimmed by 6 bases and the J gene end by 3 bases; junction bases not matched to a gene: 9. The CDR3 extends over 16 amino acids. CDR1 is SQVTM, CDR2 ANQGSEA, per germline. The CDR3 is CSVFGLAGGVRYEQYF. CDR3 coding DNA: TGCAGCGTGTTCGGACTAGCGGGAGGGGTACGCTACGAGCAGTACTTC.

The chain carries TRBV2 and TRBJ2-6, with 10 positions matching TRBD1. In germline, CDR1 is SNHLY, CDR2 FYNNEI. The CDR3 runs 17 residues. Trimming at V came to 4 bases and at J to 4 bases, leaving 7 bases not matched to a gene. The CDR3 DNA sequence: TGTGCCAGCAGTGTGTGGACAGGGGGTGGCGGGGCCAACGTCCTGACTTTC. This sequence encodes CASSVWTGGGGANVLTF.

V and J are TRBV6-6 and TRBJ2-7, with 8 bases fitting TRBD2. CDR1 is MNHNY, CDR2 SVGAGI, per germline (reference sequence). V shed 6 bases, J shed 0 bases, and the junction held 10 bases outside the gene matches. This CDR3 is built from 16 residues. The CDR3 DNA reads TGTGCCAGCAGCCCACCCCCGAGCGGGAGCTCCTACGAGCAGTACTTC. Its translation is CASSPPPSGSSYEQYF.

The genes are TRBV5-4 and TRBJ2-3; D might be TRBD2 (6 bases). Trimming stripped 4 bases from V and 2 bases from J, with 20 bases between. This CDR3 spans 17 amino acids. The germline gives CDR1 SGHNT, CDR2 YYREEE (reference sequence). CDR3: CASSHGIIGGDTDTQYF. CDR3 DNA sequence: TGTGCCAGCAGCCACGGCATAATCGGCGGGGACACAGATACGCAGTATTTT.